The 25 T cell receptor beta chains below come from one sample, sequenced in a study of T-cell reconstitution after alpha-beta-depleted transplantation in children. It was with unique molecular identifiers that the TCRbeta library was prepared. Via MiXCR, TCRdb re-called the PCR reads, giving one row per CDR3 protein. This sample has more than 550,000 distinct CDR3 sequences, with 10% to 13% found just once. The sequencing used PBMCs from the stem cell graft donor, collected from the stem cell graft. The receptors come from a human donor who donated a stem cell graft to a child with acute myeloid leukemia.

This clonotype has just a few counts. The chain is built from TRBV5-1 and TRBJ2-5; 8 bases line up with TRBD1. Germline CDR1 SGHRS, CDR2 YFSETQ. This CDR3 spans 14 amino acids. V was clipped by 2 bases and J by 4 bases; unmatched bases: 4. Here the CDR3 DNA reads TGCGCCAGCAGCTTAGACAGGGGCGGAGAGACCCAGTACTTC. Its protein is CASSLDRGGETQYF. The variable domain in full, with the rest retrieved from reference TRBV5-1 and TRBJ2-5, is KAGVTQTPRYLIKTRGQQVTLSCSPISGHRSVSWYQQTPGQGLQFLFEYFSETQRNKGNFPGRFSGRQFSNSRSEMNVSTLELGDSALYLCASSLDRGGETQYFGPGTRLLVL.

This clonotype has ten or more counts. CDR3: CSVERDSPYEQYF. The CDR3 DNA reads TGCAGCGTTGAAAGGGACAGCCCCTACGAGCAGTACTTC. The chain uses TRBV29-1 and TRBJ2-7; 7 nucleotides align to TRBD1. Germline V gives CDR1 SQVTM, CDR2 ANQGSEA. The CDR3 is 13 residues long. The J segment lost 2 bases and the V segment lost 2 bases, leaving 3 bases of the junction unmatched.

The J gene is TRBJ2-1, the V gene TRBV24-1, with TRBD2 identical over 7 bases. Germline CDR1 KGHDR, CDR2 SFDVKD. The CDR3 consists of 15 residues. Trimming removed 12 bases from V and 8 bases from J; junction bases left unmatched: 18. CDR3 nucleotides: TGTGCCTCCTCCGGGGGGAACCCACGTGGGTATGAGCAGTTCTTC. It yields the protein CASSGGNPRGYEQFF.

The rearrangement links TRBV12-3 or TRBV12-4 to TRBJ1-3; D is unresolved. V gave up 7 bases and J gave up 7 bases, with 8 bases separating them. CDR3 length: 11 residues. The chain's CDR3 is CASTWRNTIYF. In DNA form, the CDR3 reads TGTGCCAGCACCTGGCGGAACACCATATATTTT.

V and J are TRBV7-8 and TRBJ1-1, with a tentative D call TRBD1 (6 bases). This CDR3 comprises 17 residues. Trimming shortened V by 3 bases and J by 0 bases, and 17 bases separated the two germline ends. CDR1 and CDR2 (germline): SGHVS, FQNEAQ. This CDR3 is CASSFRTVLQLNTEAFF. As DNA, the CDR3 is TGTGCCAGCAGCTTCCGGACAGTCCTTCAGCTGAACACTGAAGCTTTCTTT.

CDR3 DNA sequence: TGTGCCAGCAGCTTTGCGGGACCCATACAGAATGAGCAGTTCTTC. This encodes CASSFAGPIQNEQFF. The genes are TRBV11-2 and TRBJ2-1; weak D call: TRBD2 (6 bases). The V gene's germline CDR1 is SGHAT and CDR2 FQNNGV. The CDR3 runs 15 residues. Trimming left V 3 bases short and J 7 bases short, with 16 bases between.

V usage is TRBV21-1 and J usage is TRBJ1-1; the table's D call of TRBD1 was not tested on the DNA. TRBV21-1 is reported as a pseudogene. The CDR3 is 13 amino acids. CDR3 loop: CAGVLTGHTEAFF. The CDR3 coding sequence is TGTGCCGGTGTTTTGACAGGGCACACTGAAGCTTTCTTT.

The gene calls are TRBV27 and TRBJ2-1; 13 bases are shared with TRBD2. Germline loops: CDR1 MNHEY, CDR2 SMNVEV (reference sequence). Germline trimming cut 7 bases from V and 7 bases from J; bases unmatched to any gene: 13. This CDR3 contains 17 residues. The CDR3 DNA is TGTGCCAGCACCTCTAGAACTAGCGGGAGGGCAGGGAATGAGCAGTTCTTC. Amino acids: CASTSRTSGRAGNEQFF.

A few counts support this clonotype. The J gene is TRBJ2-1, the V gene TRBV30, with D perhaps TRBD1 (5 bases). The CDR3 runs to 15 residues. Trimming left V 0 bases short and J 0 bases short, with 9 bases between. Germline CDR1 is GTSNPN and CDR2 is SVGIG (reference sequence). The CDR3 nucleotides read TGTGCCTGGAGTGTAAGGGGAAGCTCCTACAATGAGCAGTTCTTC. Amino acids: CAWSVRGSSYNEQFF. Complete variable domain (other parts from reference TRBV30 and TRBJ2-1): SQTIHQWPATLVQPVGSPLSLECTVEGTSNPNLYWYRQAAGRGLQLLFYSVGIGQISSEVPQNLSASRPQDRQFILSSKKLLLSDSGFYLCAWSVRGSSYNEQFFGPGTRLTVL.

In its sample, this clonotype was seen many times. The chain has TRBV7-9 and TRBJ2-1, with D hard to call. Germline CDR1 and CDR2: SEHNR and FQNEAQ (reference sequence). The length of the CDR3 is 16 residues. The V end was cut by 0 bases, the J end by 4 bases, with 13 bases between. The CDR3 region has the DNA TGTGCCAGCAGCTTAGCGTACCCAATGCCGTACAATGAGCAGTTCTTC. Its translation: CASSLAYPMPYNEQFF.

V gene TRBV11-2 combines with J gene TRBJ2-3; 10 nucleotides agree with TRBD2. The CDR3 extends over 17 amino acids. V dropped 1 base and J dropped 0; count of bases not matched to a gene: 4. In germline, CDR1 is SGHAT, CDR2 FQNNGV. The CDR3 spells CASSLGVTSGSTDTQYF. In nucleotides, the CDR3 is TGTGCCAGCAGCTTAGGGGTGACTAGCGGGAGCACAGATACGCAGTATTTT.

This clonotype was observed at least ten times. CDR3 coding DNA: TGTGCCAGCAGTTACTCGATGAGTTTTGGGGAGCAGTTCTTC. Residues: CASSYSMSFGEQFF. V usage is TRBV6-2 or TRBV6-3 and J usage is TRBJ2-1; D unresolved. Germline CDR1 and CDR2: MNHEY and SVGEGT. Deletions cut 0 bases from V and 10 bases from J, with 13 bases between. The CDR3 sequence is 14 residues long.

This sequence joins TRBV20-1 and TRBJ1-5; D unclear. The CDR3 is 15 amino acids. Germline-derived CDR1 and CDR2 are DFQATT and SNEGSKA (reference sequence). V lost 6 bases to trimming and J lost 4 bases, with 19 bases between them. CDR3: CSARLTASSNQPQHF. The CDR3 coding sequence is TGCAGTGCGAGGCTGACTGCGTCATCTAATCAGCCCCAGCATTTT.

The rearrangement links TRBV5-1 to TRBJ2-5; 9 bases align to TRBD1. Looked up from germline, CDR1 is SGHRS and CDR2 is YFSETQ. The V gene end was trimmed by 4 bases and the J gene end by 4 bases; junction bases not matched to a gene: 5. The CDR3 has 14 amino acids. The CDR3 DNA is TGCGCCAGCAGCGCGGGACAGGGTCGAGAGACCCAGTACTTC. This translates into CASSAGQGRETQYF.

The chain links TRBV20-1 to TRBJ2-7; 8 bases agree with TRBD2. After removal of 5 bases from V and 7 bases from J, the junction contained 10 bases not matched to a gene. CDR1 and CDR2 (germline): DFQATT, SNEGSKA (reference sequence). The CDR3 covers 13 residues. The CDR3 region has the DNA TGCAGTGCTCCCGGCCTAGCGGGCCCGGAGCAGTACTTC. Its translation: CSAPGLAGPEQYF.

This clonotype appeared a few times. The gene calls are TRBV7-6 and TRBJ2-7, with D perhaps given as TRBD1 or TRBD2 (6 bases each). V gave up 4 bases and J gave up 4 bases, with 14 bases separating them. Looked up from germline, CDR1 is SGHVS and CDR2 is FNYEAQ. The CDR3 contains 14 residues. The CDR3 bases are TGTGCCAGCAGCTCCGGCAGGGGAGGTTACGAGCAGTACTTC. Encoded protein: CASSSGRGGYEQYF.

The rearrangement uses TRBV5-6 and TRBJ2-1, with D possibly being TRBD2 (6 bases). The CDR3 runs to 15 residues. Germline-derived CDR1 and CDR2 are SGHDT and YYEEEE. Trimming left V 2 bases short and J 4 bases short, with 13 bases between. The CDR3, as DNA: TGTGCCAGCAGCTTATGGGGGGTGGGGTACAATGAGCAGTTCTTC. It specifies CASSLWGVGYNEQFF.

This clonotype was counted many times. The chain joins TRBV7-6 to TRBJ1-2; D unclear. The CDR3 sequence is 14 residues long. Trimming shortened V by 3 bases and J by 1 base, and 9 bases separated the two germline ends. Looked up from germline, CDR1 is SGHVS and CDR2 is FNYEAQ. CDR3 sequence: CASSLRQNNYGYTF. The CDR3 DNA sequence: TGTGCCAGCAGCTTGCGGCAGAATAACTATGGCTACACCTTC.

The chain has TRBV7-9 and TRBJ2-1; 7 bases are shared with TRBD2. Losses at the gene ends were 5 bases for V and 8 bases for J; bases not matched to a gene: 12. The CDR3 is 15 residues long. The germline V gene has CDR1 SEHNR and CDR2 FQNEAQ (reference sequence). CDR3 loop: CASSTLVRETYEQFF. DNA for the CDR3: TGTGCCAGCAGCACCCTTGTGCGGGAGACGTATGAGCAGTTCTTC.

This chain links TRBV20-1 with TRBJ2-5; the D gene is possibly TRBD2 (6 bases). This CDR3 comprises 13 residues. V shed 6 bases and J shed 4 bases, with 15 bases lying between them. Germline V CDR1 and CDR2: DFQATT, SNEGSKA (reference sequence). In DNA form, the CDR3 reads TGCAGTGCCCATCTATCCGGGGGAGAGACCCAGTACTTC. Translation: CSAHLSGGETQYF.

This clonotype showed up just a few times. The CDR3 coding sequence is TGCAGCGTCACAGGGGGCTACACTGAAGCTTTCTTT. Amino acid sequence: CSVTGGYTEAFF. The rearrangement uses TRBV29-1 and TRBJ1-1; 9 bases fit TRBD1. The CDR3 covers 12 residues. Germline CDR1 SQVTM, CDR2 ANQGSEA. V shed 6 bases, J shed 3 bases, and the junction held 2 bases outside the gene matches.

This clonotype appeared many times. The rearrangement joins TRBV7-2 to TRBJ2-5, with TRBD1 identical over 7 bases. The CDR3 length is 15 residues. Trimming at V came to 1 base and at J to 3 bases, leaving 5 bases not matched to a gene. In germline, CDR1 is SGHTA, CDR2 FQGNSA. The CDR3 protein is CASSLEGARKETQYF. The CDR3 region has the DNA TGTGCCAGCAGCTTAGAGGGGGCGCGAAAAGAGACCCAGTACTTC.

This sequence joins TRBV20-1 and TRBJ2-7, with 8 bases matching TRBD1. The J segment lost 6 bases and the V segment lost 5 bases, leaving 9 bases of the junction unmatched. CDR3 length: 13 amino acids. Germline V CDR1 and CDR2: DFQATT, SNEGSKA (reference sequence). CDR3 region: CSALTAGGVEQYF. Here the CDR3 DNA reads TGCAGTGCTTTGACGGCAGGGGGCGTCGAGCAGTACTTC.

This chain's CDR3 is CATSREGGTEAFF. CDR3 in DNA: TGTGCCACCAGCAGAGAGGGGGGCACTGAAGCTTTCTTT. The rearrangement links TRBV15 to TRBJ1-1; perhaps TRBD1 as D (5 bases). Trimming cost V 0 bases and J 4 bases, with 6 bases left between them. CDR3 length: 13 amino acids. Looked up from germline, CDR1 is LNHNV and CDR2 is YYDKDF (reference sequence).

The V gene is TRBV6-2 or TRBV6-3, the J gene TRBJ1-1, with 7 bases fitting TRBD1. This CDR3 contains 15 residues. V lost 6 bases and J lost 1; bases outside the gene matches: 8. Looked up from germline, CDR1 is MNHEY and CDR2 is SVGEGT. The DNA of the CDR3 is TGTGCCAGCAGGTTAGGGGGCGCAAGGAACACTGAAGCTTTCTTT. Translation: CASRLGGARNTEAFF.